These 16 T cell receptor beta chains share one sample of origin, sequenced in a study of vaccination effects on CD4 cells after COVID-19. These receptors' targets are unknown. Researchers isolated CD4+ T cells once 9 to 11 days of culture had elapsed. The assay was immunoSEQ multiplex PCR, and TCRdb's table has in-frame clones only and misses some. The sample lists around 26,000 clones, 73% occurring once. The material sequenced was CD4+ T cells from PBMCs cultured without peptide, taken before COVID-19 vaccination. These receptors came from a human donor who received a COVID-19 vaccine.

V usage is TRBV4-1 and J usage is TRBJ2-5; tentative D call: TRBD1 (5 bases). The length of the CDR3 is 15 residues. The germline CDR1 and CDR2 sequences are MGHRA and YSYEKL. Trimming stripped 0 bases from V and 4 bases from J, with 12 bases between. The CDR3 region is CASSQDETARETQYF. DNA of the CDR3: TGCGCCAGCAGCCAAGATGAGACAGCTCGAGAGACCCAGTACTTC.

The rearrangement uses TRBV20-1 and TRBJ2-2; D not certain. Trimming pared 1 base from V and 8 bases from J, leaving 5 bases between. CDR3 length: 11 amino acids. Germline lookup yields CDR1 DFQATT and CDR2 SNEGSKA (reference sequence). The CDR3 DNA reads as TGCAGTGCTAGAGCCAGGGGGGAGCTGTTTTTT. As protein: CSARARGELFF.

V is TRBV20-1 and J is TRBJ1-1; D is uncertain. V gave up 2 bases and J gave up 7 bases, with 5 bases separating them. Germline V gene data show CDR1 as DFQATT and CDR2 as SNEGSKA (reference sequence). The CDR3 consists of 10 residues. The DNA for the CDR3 is TGCAGTGCTAGATACAGTGAAGCTTTCTTT. Residues: CSARYSEAFF.

V is TRBV15 and J is TRBJ1-5; D ambiguous. The germline V gene encodes CDR1 LNHNV and CDR2 YYDKDF (reference sequence). The CDR3 runs to 14 residues. V was cut by 0 bases and J by 2 bases, with 5 bases left in between. The CDR3 DNA follows: TGTGCCACCAGCAGAGATCGGGGCAATCAGCCCCAGCATTTT. Its protein product is CATSRDRGNQPQHF.

This chain uses TRBV3-1 (or the pseudogene TRBV3-2) with TRBJ1-1, with D unclear. V lost 2 bases, J lost 0 bases, and 4 bases lay in between. Germline V gives CDR1 LGHDT, CDR2 YNNKEL (reference sequence). The CDR3 consists of 13 residues. The CDR3 here is CASSQLLNTEAFF. Here the CDR3 DNA reads TGTGCCAGCAGCCAATTGCTGAACACTGAAGCTTTCTTT.

The rearrangement uses TRBV5-4 and TRBJ2-3; 9 nucleotides line up with TRBD1. Germline V CDR1 and CDR2: SGHNT, YYREEE (reference sequence). The CDR3 has 16 amino acids. J was trimmed by 0 bases and V by 4 bases; bases with no gene match: 6. The CDR3 protein is CASSAGTGTSTDTQYF. The CDR3 nucleotides read TGTGCCAGCAGCGCTGGGACAGGGACAAGCACAGATACGCAGTATTTT.

This chain uses TRBV9 with TRBJ1-1; no firm D call. Trimming shortened V by 1 base and J by 2 bases, and 9 bases separated the two germline ends. There are 14 residues in the CDR3. Germline CDR1 is SGDLS and CDR2 is YYNGEE. CDR3 loop: CASSVRRVNTEAFF. CDR3 coding DNA: TGTGCCAGCAGCGTACGTCGGGTCAACACTGAAGCTTTCTTT.

The chain has TRBV5-6 and TRBJ2-1; TRBD1 matches at 9 bases. The CDR3 extends over 17 amino acids. Unmatched junction bases numbered 14, after V lost 5 bases and J lost 5 bases. Germline V gene data show CDR1 as SGHDT and CDR2 as YYEEEE. CDR3 sequence reads: CASRYSPTGQGHNEQFF. CDR3 bases: TGTGCCAGCAGATACTCCCCTACGGGACAGGGCCACAATGAGCAGTTCTTC.

This chain links TRBV19 with TRBJ1-2, with D tentatively TRBD1 (5 bases). This CDR3 comprises 13 residues. Trimming shortened V by 11 bases and J by 5 bases, and 18 bases separated the two germline ends. The germline V gene has CDR1 LNHDA and CDR2 SQIVND (reference sequence). This CDR3 is CAVARQGPYGYTF. For the CDR3, the DNA is TGTGCCGTCGCCCGGCAGGGACCTTATGGCTACACCTTC.

The gene calls are TRBV19 and TRBJ1-5; TRBD1 matches at 7 bases. Unmatched junction bases numbered 14, after V lost 8 bases and J lost 4 bases. The CDR3 is 16 amino acids. Germline V lookup: CDR1 LNHDA, CDR2 SQIVND (reference sequence). DNA of the CDR3: TGTGCCAGTCGGGGTTCCAGGGACAGACTTAATCAGCCCCAGCATTTT. Protein: CASRGSRDRLNQPQHF.

V usage is TRBV6-5 and J usage is TRBJ2-1; TRBD1 is a possible D gene (5 bases). Per the germline V gene, CDR1 is MNHEY and CDR2 is SVGAGI. V shed 6 bases and J shed 9 bases, with 21 bases lying between them. This CDR3 region has 15 residues. The chain's CDR3 is CASSPDIIPPSEQFF. For the CDR3, the DNA is TGTGCCAGCAGCCCGGACATCATCCCCCCCTCTGAGCAGTTCTTC.

This clone appeared once. The V gene is TRBV6-1, the J gene TRBJ1-5; D unclear. V was cut by 1 base and J by 7 bases, with 5 bases left in between. The CDR3 is 12 amino acids. Germline lookup yields CDR1 MNHNS and CDR2 SASEGT. The CDR3: CASSEVGQPQHF. CDR3 DNA: TGTGCCAGCAGTGAAGTTGGACAGCCCCAGCATTTT.

The rearrangement links TRBV5-1 to TRBJ2-5, with TRBD2 identical over 8 bases. This CDR3 spans 17 amino acids. After removal of 4 bases from V and 5 bases from J, the junction contained 16 bases not matched to a gene. The germline gives CDR1 SGHRS, CDR2 YFSETQ. CDR3 bases: TGCGCCAGCAGCGACGGGACTAGGCCCGGGTCGTGGGAGACCCAGTACTTC. Translation gives CASSDGTRPGSWETQYF. The entire variable domain, with the rest obtained from reference TRBV5-1 and TRBJ2-5, is as follows: KAGVTQTPRYLIKTRGQQVTLSCSPISGHRSVSWYQQTPGQGLQFLFEYFSETQRNKGNFPGRFSGRQFSNSRSEMNVSTLELGDSALYLCASSDGTRPGSWETQYFGPGTRLLVL.

The chain joins TRBV19 to TRBJ2-7, with D possibly matching TRBD1 (6 bases). Trimming took 5 bases from V and 7 from J, leaving 18 bases between them. Germline V CDR1 and CDR2: LNHDA, SQIVND (reference sequence). The CDR3 sequence is 14 residues long. The CDR3 region is CASSEGQLIGEQYF. Here the CDR3 DNA reads TGTGCCAGTAGTGAAGGACAGCTAATTGGGGAGCAGTACTTC.

The V and J genes are TRBV7-8 and TRBJ1-3; 7 bases agree with TRBD1. The CDR3 is 16 residues long. Germline assignment: CDR1 SGHVS and CDR2 FQNEAQ. J gave up 2 bases and V 1 base, and 5 bases lay outside the gene matches. In DNA form, the CDR3 reads TGTGCCAGCAGCTTAGGGGGTACAGGGGCTGGAAACACCATATATTTT. This codes for CASSLGGTGAGNTIYF.

V usage is TRBV19 and J usage is TRBJ1-2, with D uncertain. This CDR3 region has 15 residues. Germline V gene sequence: CDR1 LNHDA, CDR2 SQIVND (reference sequence). The V end was cut by 0 bases, the J end by 4 bases, with 12 bases between. The CDR3 loop reads CASSIDPVSSYGYTF. In nucleotides, the CDR3 is TGTGCCAGTAGTATAGACCCAGTTAGTAGCTATGGCTACACCTTC.